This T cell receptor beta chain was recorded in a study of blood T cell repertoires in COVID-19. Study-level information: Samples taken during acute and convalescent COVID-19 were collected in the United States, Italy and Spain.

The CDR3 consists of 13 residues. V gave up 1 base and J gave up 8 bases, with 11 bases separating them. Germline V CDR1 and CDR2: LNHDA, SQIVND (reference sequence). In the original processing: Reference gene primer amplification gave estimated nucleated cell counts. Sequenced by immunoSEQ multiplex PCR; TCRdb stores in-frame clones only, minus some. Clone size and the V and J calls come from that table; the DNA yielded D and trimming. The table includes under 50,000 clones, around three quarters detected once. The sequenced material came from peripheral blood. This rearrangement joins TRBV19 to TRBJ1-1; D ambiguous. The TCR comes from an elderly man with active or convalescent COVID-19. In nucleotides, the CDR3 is TGTGCCAGTAGTATAGGCTCGGGTAGAGAAGCTTTCTTT. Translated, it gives CASSIGSGREAFF.